Listed here are 23 T cell receptor beta chains from one sample, sequenced in a study of beta chain features in type 1 diabetes. Study results and limitations: Among patients with Type 1 diabetes, TCRB CDR3s were moderately but significantly shorter in every one of the four CD4+ subsets.

Their specific antigens are unknown. What was sequenced were expressed TCRB transcripts, since all of the isolated RNA had been reverse transcribed. Sequenced by immunoSEQ multiplex PCR; TCRdb stores in-frame clones only, minus some. The sample records hundreds of thousands of clones, under 13% being singletons. The material sequenced was naive CD4+ T cells from blood. The source of these receptors is a man younger than 40 with type 1 diabetes.

The V and J genes are TRBV28 and TRBJ1-5; D unresolved. Germline lookup yields CDR1 MDHEN and CDR2 SYDVKM. V was trimmed by 4 bases and J by 8 bases, leaving 9 bases between them. The CDR3 consists of 12 residues. Written as DNA, the CDR3 is TGTGCCAGCAGTTCGGGGAAGGAGCCCCAGCATTTT. Translating gives CASSSGKEPQHF.

The chain couples TRBV19 to TRBJ2-1; D gene uncertain. CDR3 size: 12 residues. Trimming took 3 bases from V and 4 from J, leaving 4 bases between them. Germline V lookup: CDR1 LNHDA, CDR2 SQIVND (reference sequence). DNA for the CDR3: TGTGCCAGTAGTATGACTTACAATGAGCAGTTCTTC. It codes for CASSMTYNEQFF.

In this sample, this clone turned up a few times. The chain recombines TRBV7-9 with TRBJ1-1; a weak D match, TRBD1 (5 bases). Germline V gene data show CDR1 as SEHNR and CDR2 as FQNEAQ (reference sequence). The CDR3 is 14 amino acids. V lost 5 bases and J lost 1, with 11 bases in between. CDR3 sequence (DNA): TGTGCCAGCAGCGTAGGCGACAGGAACACTGAAGCTTTCTTT. Protein: CASSVGDRNTEAFF.

In this sample, this clone turned up once. The chain recombines TRBV18 with TRBJ1-2; 7 bases agree with TRBD1. Trimming at V came to 3 bases and at J to 8 bases, leaving 15 bases not matched to a gene. The germline V gene encodes CDR1 KGHSH and CDR2 LQKENI. The CDR3 is 16 amino acids. DNA of the CDR3: TGTGCCAGCTCACCTGCCCTGGGACAGAACTACGGGGGCTACACCTTC. Translated, it gives CASSPALGQNYGGYTF.

This clone showed up just a few times. This chain connects TRBV7-3 to TRBJ2-5; 15 bases are shared with TRBD2. This CDR3 has 15 amino acids. Losses at the gene ends were 3 bases for V and 5 bases for J; bases not matched to a gene: 1. Germline assignment: CDR1 SGHTA and CDR2 FQGTGA. CDR3 amino acids: CASSFGLAGGETQYF. The CDR3 nucleotides are TGTGCCAGCAGCTTCGGACTAGCGGGGGGGGAGACCCAGTACTTC.

A few counts support this clone. The chain uses TRBV29-1 and TRBJ1-1, with 11 bases fitting TRBD1. Trimming at V came to 3 bases and at J to 10 bases, leaving 4 bases not matched to a gene. The CDR3 is 12 residues long. CDR1 SQVTM and CDR2 ANQGSEA come from the germline V gene. The CDR3 protein is CSVEGQGVPAFF. The CDR3 DNA reads as TGCAGCGTTGAGGGACAGGGGGTACCAGCTTTCTTT. Full variable domain (remainder filled in from reference TRBV29-1 and TRBJ1-1): SAVISQKPSRDICQRGTSLTIQCQVDSQVTMMFWYRQQPGQSLTLIATANQGSEATYESGFVIDKFPISRPNLTFSTLTVSNMSPEDSSIYLCSVEGQGVPAFFGQGTRLTVV.

This clone came up a few times. The chain uses TRBV4-1 and TRBJ1-5, with 9 bases identical to TRBD1. With V trimmed by 4 bases and J by 5 bases, 6 bases remained unmatched. CDR1 and CDR2 from the germline V gene are MGHRA and YSYEKL. The CDR3 sequence is 15 residues long. CDR3 residues: CASSRRDRDDQPQHF. The CDR3 DNA follows: TGCGCCAGCAGCCGCCGGGACAGGGACGATCAGCCCCAGCATTTT.

This clone was recorded a few times. This sequence joins TRBV29-1 and TRBJ2-1; TRBD2 matches 11 bases. V trimming: 4 bases; J trimming: 8 bases; junction bases outside the gene matches: 4. The germline V gene has CDR1 SQVTM and CDR2 ANQGSEA. CDR3 length: 13 residues. CDR3 DNA sequence: TGCAGCGTTGGACTAGCGGGGTTGTATGAGCAGTTCTTC. It yields the protein CSVGLAGLYEQFF.

There are a few counts of this clone. The chain couples TRBV7-9 to TRBJ1-6, with 7 bases aligning to TRBD1. Per germline, CDR1 SEHNR and CDR2 FQNEAQ (reference sequence). V trimming: 3 bases; J trimming: 6 bases; junction bases outside the gene matches: 5. The CDR3 is made up of 15 amino acids. CDR3 nucleotides: TGTGCCAGCAGCTTGGCCGGGGACAGTAATTCACCCCTCCACTTT. Protein: CASSLAGDSNSPLHF.

In this sample, this clone turned up a few times. The chain uses TRBV6-6 and TRBJ2-5; 8 nucleotides match TRBD2. Germline assignment: CDR1 MNHNY and CDR2 SVGAGI (reference sequence). The length of the CDR3 is 14 residues. The J segment lost 2 bases and the V segment lost 5 bases, leaving 4 bases of the junction unmatched. CDR3 residues: CASSPTSGQETQYF. DNA of the CDR3: TGTGCCAGCAGTCCTACTAGCGGACAAGAGACCCAGTACTTC.

This clone has only a few counts. V and J are TRBV18 and TRBJ2-5; perhaps TRBD2 as D (6 bases). Deletions cut 6 bases from V and 3 bases from J, with 8 bases between. Germline CDR1 reads KGHSH; CDR2 reads LQKENI. CDR3 size: 12 residues. The CDR3 protein is CASSRLEETQYF. CDR3 nucleotides: TGTGCCAGCTCCCGACTAGAAGAGACCCAGTACTTC.

This clone was recorded a few times. V gene TRBV7-9 combines with J gene TRBJ2-1; 7 bases agree with TRBD1. Germline V lookup: CDR1 SEHNR, CDR2 FQNEAQ (reference sequence). The V segment lost 5 bases and the J segment 12 bases; nucleotides outside the gene matches: 13. The CDR3 contains 14 residues. Here the CDR3 DNA reads TGTGCCAGCAGCACTAGACAGGGTCTGGCCTTGCAGTTCTTC. Translating it yields CASSTRQGLALQFF. Using reference TRBV7-9 and TRBJ2-1 for the parts outside the CDR3, the full variable domain is DTGVSQNPRHKITKRGQNVTFRCDPISEHNRLYWYRQTLGQGPEFLTYFQNEAQLEKSRLLSDRFSAERPKGSFSTLEIQRTEQGDSAMYLCASSTRQGLALQFFGPGTRLTVL.

In this sample, this clone turned up a few times. The CDR3 DNA reads TGTGCCAGCAGCTTAAATGGCGGAGATAACTACGAGCAGTACTTC. Translated: CASSLNGGDNYEQYF. The rearrangement links TRBV7-3 to TRBJ2-7, with D hard to call. Trimming removed 1 base from V and 3 bases from J, with 13 bases in between. The CDR3 spans 15 residues. Per germline, CDR1 SGHTA and CDR2 FQGTGA.

Only a few counts were recorded for this clone. The CDR3 DNA is TGTGCCAGCGCCCAGGGGCGGAGGGAGACCCAGTACTTC. This gives the protein CASAQGRRETQYF. The chain combines TRBV7-9 with TRBJ2-5, with D possibly TRBD1 on 6 matching bases. The V gene lost 8 bases and the J gene lost 5 bases, with 15 bases spanning the gap. In germline, CDR1 is SEHNR, CDR2 FQNEAQ (reference sequence). The CDR3 is 13 residues long.

The chain couples TRBV2 to TRBJ2-3; D may be TRBD2 (5 bases). The germline V gene encodes CDR1 SNHLY and CDR2 FYNNEI. This CDR3 is built from 13 residues. V was clipped by 10 bases and J by 2 bases, with 13 bases between them. The CDR3 sequence: CATGGLTTDTQYF. CDR3 DNA: TGTGCCACAGGAGGACTTACCACAGATACGCAGTATTTT.

This clone has more than one count but fewer than ten. V usage is TRBV27 and J usage is TRBJ1-1, with D maybe TRBD1 (6 bases). The CDR3 has 13 residues. CDR1 and CDR2 (germline): MNHEY, SMNVEV (reference sequence). Deletions cut 7 bases from V and 1 base from J, with 10 bases between. CDR3 sequence: CASTAGANTEAFF. CDR3 coding DNA: TGTGCCAGCACCGCAGGGGCGAACACTGAAGCTTTCTTT.

This clone was observed a handful of times. V is TRBV7-9 and J is TRBJ2-1, with TRBD2 matching 10 bases. Germline V gene sequence: CDR1 SEHNR, CDR2 FQNEAQ (reference sequence). V lost 1 base, J lost 10 bases, and 13 bases stayed unmatched. This CDR3 is built from 17 residues. The chain's CDR3 is CASSLVGAGGSSREQFF. CDR3 DNA: TGTGCCAGCAGCTTAGTCGGAGCGGGGGGGTCTTCCAGGGAGCAGTTCTTC.

The genes are TRBV18 and TRBJ1-6, with 9 positions matching TRBD1. CDR1 is KGHSH and CDR2 is LQKENI in the germline V gene. This CDR3 comprises 15 residues. The J segment lost 7 bases and the V segment lost 3 bases, leaving 4 bases of the junction unmatched. This chain's CDR3 is CASSPRTGENSPLHF. DNA for the CDR3: TGTGCCAGCTCACCTAGGACAGGGGAAAATTCACCCCTCCACTTT.

This chain links TRBV2 with TRBJ2-2; a weak D match, TRBD1 (6 bases). Trimming left V 6 bases short and J 4 bases short, with 15 bases between. The V gene's germline CDR1 is SNHLY and CDR2 FYNNEI. The CDR3 consists of 15 residues. The CDR3 loop reads CASRQRTDSTGELFF. CDR3 in DNA: TGTGCCAGCAGACAACGGACAGACAGCACCGGGGAGCTGTTTTTT.

CDR3: CASSSTGGSYEQYF. CDR3 bases: TGTGCCAGCAGCTCGACAGGGGGCTCCTACGAGCAGTACTTC. The genes are TRBV5-4 and TRBJ2-7, with 9 nucleotides matching TRBD1. Germline CDR1 SGHNT, CDR2 YYREEE (reference sequence). The CDR3 length is 14 residues. V was pared by 3 bases and J by 0 bases, with 1 base of the junction left unmatched.

This clone has a handful of counts. The CDR3: CASSIRDREGTEAFF. The CDR3 bases are TGTGCCAGTAGTATCAGGGACAGGGAAGGCACTGAAGCTTTCTTT. The chain uses TRBV19 and TRBJ1-1, with 9 bases fitting TRBD1. Germline V gives CDR1 LNHDA, CDR2 SQIVND (reference sequence). Trimming removed 3 bases from V and 4 bases from J; junction bases left unmatched: 6. This CDR3 spans 15 amino acids.

The rearrangement joins TRBV9 to TRBJ1-5; D remains ambiguous. Germline CDR1 and CDR2: SGDLS and YYNGEE. Trimming left V 3 bases short and J 2 bases short, with 12 bases between. The CDR3 runs to 15 residues. CDR3 protein: CASSANSNGNQPQHF. The CDR3 nucleotides are TGTGCCAGCAGCGCAAATTCAAATGGCAATCAGCCCCAGCATTTT.

This clone was found a few times. The V call is TRBV30, the J call TRBJ2-3; D possibly corresponds to TRBD1 (6 bases). CDR1 is GTSNPN and CDR2 is SVGIG in the germline V gene (reference sequence). V was trimmed by 3 bases and J by 7 bases, leaving 17 bases between them. There are 14 residues in the CDR3. The CDR3 reads CAWSDGTKQYTQYF. CDR3 coding DNA: TGTGCCTGGAGCGACGGGACAAAACAATATACGCAGTATTTT.